This T cell receptor beta chain was identified during a study of CXCR3-negative and CXCR3-positive naive CD8 T cells. Each TRB cDNA library was prepared by 5' RACE (with UMI labels). TCRdb reprocessed the 5' RACE reads and reports one entry per CDR3 protein, with no DNA. The sample holds about 120,000 distinct CDR3 sequences. The CDR3 contains 11 residues. CDR1 and CDR2 (germline): SQVTM, ANQGSEA. This sequence joins TRBV29-1 and TRBJ1-1. The sequence was collected from a human donor in good health. Some clones in this sample may be carry-over from other donors' samples. The specimen was naive CXCR3- CD8+ T cells from blood. Subset here: CD45RO-CCR7+CD27+CD95- naive CD8+ T cells lacking CXCR3 (TNR3-). Here the CDR3 reads CSVIVPTEAFF.